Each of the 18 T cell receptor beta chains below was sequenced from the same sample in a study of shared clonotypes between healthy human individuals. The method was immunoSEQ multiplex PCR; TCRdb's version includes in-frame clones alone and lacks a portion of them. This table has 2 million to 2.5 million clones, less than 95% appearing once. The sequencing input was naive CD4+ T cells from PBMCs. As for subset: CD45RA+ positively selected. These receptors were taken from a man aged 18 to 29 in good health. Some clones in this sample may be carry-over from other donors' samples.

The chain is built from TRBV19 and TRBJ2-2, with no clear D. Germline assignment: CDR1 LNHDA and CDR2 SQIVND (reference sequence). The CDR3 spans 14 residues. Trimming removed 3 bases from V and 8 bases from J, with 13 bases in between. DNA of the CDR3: TGTGCCAGTAGTATTAACGGGCCCGGGGGGGAGCTGTTTTTT. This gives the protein CASSINGPGGELFF.

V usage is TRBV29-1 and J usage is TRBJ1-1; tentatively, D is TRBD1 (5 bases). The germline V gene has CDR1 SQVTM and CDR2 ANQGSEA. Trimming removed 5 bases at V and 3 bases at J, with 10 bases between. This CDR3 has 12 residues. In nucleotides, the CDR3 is TGCAGCGTTCGGGGGGAGGACACTGAAGCTTTCTTT. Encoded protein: CSVRGEDTEAFF.

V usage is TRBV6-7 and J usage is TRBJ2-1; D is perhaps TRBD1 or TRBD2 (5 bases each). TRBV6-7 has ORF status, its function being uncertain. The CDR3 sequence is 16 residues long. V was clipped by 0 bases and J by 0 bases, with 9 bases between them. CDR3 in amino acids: CASSYSPGTSYNEQFF. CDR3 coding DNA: TGTGCCAGCAGTTACTCCCCCGGGACCTCCTACAATGAGCAGTTCTTC.

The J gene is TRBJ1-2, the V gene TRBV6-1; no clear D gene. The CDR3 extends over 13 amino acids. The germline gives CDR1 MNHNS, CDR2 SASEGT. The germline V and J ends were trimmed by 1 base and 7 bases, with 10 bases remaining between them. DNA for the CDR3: TGTGCCAGCAGTGAAGGTCGGGCCGGTGGCTACACCTTC. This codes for CASSEGRAGGYTF.

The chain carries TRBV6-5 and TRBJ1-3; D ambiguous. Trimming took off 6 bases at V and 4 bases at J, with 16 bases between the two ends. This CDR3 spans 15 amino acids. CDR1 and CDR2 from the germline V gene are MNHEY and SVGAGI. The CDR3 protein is CASSSPIPGGNTIYF. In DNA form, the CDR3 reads TGTGCCAGCAGCTCCCCGATCCCGGGGGGAAACACCATATATTTT.

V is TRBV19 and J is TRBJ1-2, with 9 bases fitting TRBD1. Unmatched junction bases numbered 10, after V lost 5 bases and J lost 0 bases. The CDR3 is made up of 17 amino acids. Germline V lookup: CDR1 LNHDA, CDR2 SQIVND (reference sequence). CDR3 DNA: TGTGCCAGTAGTCCCAGGGACAGGGCTTCGACTAACTATGGCTACACCTTC. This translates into CASSPRDRASTNYGYTF.

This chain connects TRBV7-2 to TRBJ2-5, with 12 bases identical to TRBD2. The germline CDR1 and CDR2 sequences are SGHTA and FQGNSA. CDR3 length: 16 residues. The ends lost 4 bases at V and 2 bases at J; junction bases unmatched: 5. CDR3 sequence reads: CASSSLAGGWQETQYF. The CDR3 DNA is TGTGCCAGCAGCTCACTAGCGGGAGGTTGGCAAGAGACCCAGTACTTC. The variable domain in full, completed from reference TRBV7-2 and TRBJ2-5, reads GAGVSQSPSNKVTEKGKDVELRCDPISGHTALYWYRQSLGQGLEFLIYFQGNSAPDKSGLPSDRFSAERTGGSVSTLTIQRTQQEDSAVYLCASSSLAGGWQETQYFGPGTRLLVL.

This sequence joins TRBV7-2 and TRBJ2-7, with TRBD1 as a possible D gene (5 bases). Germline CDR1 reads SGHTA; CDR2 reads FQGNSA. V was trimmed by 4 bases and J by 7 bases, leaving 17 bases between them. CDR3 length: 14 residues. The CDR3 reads CASSSKGRVGEQYF. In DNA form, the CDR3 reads TGTGCCAGCAGCTCCAAGGGCAGGGTGGGGGAGCAGTACTTC. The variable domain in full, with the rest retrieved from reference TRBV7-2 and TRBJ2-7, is GAGVSQSPSNKVTEKGKDVELRCDPISGHTALYWYRQSLGQGLEFLIYFQGNSAPDKSGLPSDRFSAERTGGSVSTLTIQRTQQEDSAVYLCASSSKGRVGEQYFGPGTRLTVT.

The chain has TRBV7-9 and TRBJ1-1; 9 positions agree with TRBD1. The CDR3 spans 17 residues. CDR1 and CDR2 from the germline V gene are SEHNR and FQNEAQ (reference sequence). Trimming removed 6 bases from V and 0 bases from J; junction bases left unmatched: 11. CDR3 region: CASRYKVGQGLNTEAFF. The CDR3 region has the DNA TGTGCCAGCAGATACAAGGTAGGACAGGGGCTGAACACTGAAGCTTTCTTT.

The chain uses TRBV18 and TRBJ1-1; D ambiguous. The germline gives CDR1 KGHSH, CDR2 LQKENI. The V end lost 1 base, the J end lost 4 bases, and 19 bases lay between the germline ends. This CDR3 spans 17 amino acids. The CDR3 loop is CASSPQLASGSATEAFF. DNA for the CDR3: TGTGCCAGCTCACCACAATTGGCTTCGGGGTCTGCCACTGAAGCTTTCTTT.

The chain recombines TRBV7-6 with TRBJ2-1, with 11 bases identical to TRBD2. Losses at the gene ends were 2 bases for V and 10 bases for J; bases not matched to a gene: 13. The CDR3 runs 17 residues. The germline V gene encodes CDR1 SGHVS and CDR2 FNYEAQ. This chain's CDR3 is CASSLFSPTSGSREQFF. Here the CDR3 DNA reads TGTGCCAGCAGCTTATTCTCCCCAACTAGCGGGAGTCGCGAGCAGTTCTTC.

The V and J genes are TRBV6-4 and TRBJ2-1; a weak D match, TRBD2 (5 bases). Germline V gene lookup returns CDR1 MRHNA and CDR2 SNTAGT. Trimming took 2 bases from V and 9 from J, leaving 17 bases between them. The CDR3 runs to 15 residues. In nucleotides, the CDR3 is TGTGCCAGCAGTGACGCTTTACGGGGTAGAGGTGAGCAGTTCTTC. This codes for CASSDALRGRGEQFF.

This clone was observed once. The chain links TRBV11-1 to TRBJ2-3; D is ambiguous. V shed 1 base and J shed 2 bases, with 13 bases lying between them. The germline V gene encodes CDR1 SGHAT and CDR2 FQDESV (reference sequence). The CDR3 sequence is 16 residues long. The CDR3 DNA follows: TGTGCCAGCAGCTTAGAAACAGAACTCCCCACAGATACGCAGTATTTT. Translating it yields CASSLETELPTDTQYF. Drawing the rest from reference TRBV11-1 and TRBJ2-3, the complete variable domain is EAEVAQSPRYKITEKSQAVAFWCDPISGHATLYWYRQILGQGPELLVQFQDESVVDDSQLPKDRFSAERLKGVDSTLKIQPAELGDSAMYLCASSLETELPTDTQYFGPGTRLTVL.

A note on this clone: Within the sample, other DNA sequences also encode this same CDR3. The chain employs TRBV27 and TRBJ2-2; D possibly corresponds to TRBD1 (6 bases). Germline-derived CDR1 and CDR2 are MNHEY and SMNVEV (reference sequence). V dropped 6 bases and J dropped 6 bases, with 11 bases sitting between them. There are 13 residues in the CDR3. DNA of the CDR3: TGTGCCAGCAGCCTCCAGGGGCCCGGGGAGCTGTTTTTT. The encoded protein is CASSLQGPGELFF.

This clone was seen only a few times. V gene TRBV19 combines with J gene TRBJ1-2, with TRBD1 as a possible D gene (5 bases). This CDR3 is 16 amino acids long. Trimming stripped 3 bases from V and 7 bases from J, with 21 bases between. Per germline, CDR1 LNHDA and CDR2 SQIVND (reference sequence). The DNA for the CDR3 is TGTGCCAGTAGTATCCACACGGCGTCGGGGCGAGGTGGCTACACCTTC. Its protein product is CASSIHTASGRGGYTF. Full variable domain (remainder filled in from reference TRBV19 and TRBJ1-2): DGGITQSPKYLFRKEGQNVTLSCEQNLNHDAMYWYRQDPGQGLRLIYYSQIVNDFQKGDIAEGYSVSREKKESFPLTVTSAQKNPTAFYLCASSIHTASGRGGYTFGSGTRLTVV.

The CDR3 loop reads CASRDENTIYF. For the CDR3, the DNA is TGCGCCAGCAGGGACGAAAACACCATATATTTT. J is TRBJ1-3 and V is TRBV5-1, with D hard to call. Trimming pared 5 bases from V and 6 bases from J, leaving 6 bases between. Per germline, CDR1 SGHRS and CDR2 YFSETQ. The length of the CDR3 is 11 residues.

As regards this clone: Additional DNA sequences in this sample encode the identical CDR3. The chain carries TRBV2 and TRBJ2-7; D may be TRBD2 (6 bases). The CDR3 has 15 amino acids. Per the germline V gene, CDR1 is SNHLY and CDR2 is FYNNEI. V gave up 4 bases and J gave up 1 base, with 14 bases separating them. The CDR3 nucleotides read TGTGCCAGCAGTGTTGGCGGGACTGGGTCCTACGAGCAGTACTTC. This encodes CASSVGGTGSYEQYF. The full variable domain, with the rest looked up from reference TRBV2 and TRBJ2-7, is EPEVTQTPSHQVTQMGQEVILRCVPISNHLYFYWYRQILGQKVEFLVSFYNNEISEKSEIFDDQFSVERPDGSNFTLKIRSTKLEDSAMYFCASSVGGTGSYEQYFGPGTRLTVT.

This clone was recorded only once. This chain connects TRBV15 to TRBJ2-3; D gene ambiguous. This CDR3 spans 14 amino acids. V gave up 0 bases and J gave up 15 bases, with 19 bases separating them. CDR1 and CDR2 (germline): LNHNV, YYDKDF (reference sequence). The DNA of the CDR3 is TGTGCCACCAGCAGAGACTCATCGATTGGGGTTCAATATTTT. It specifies CATSRDSSIGVQYF.